This TCR beta chain is drawn from a study of vaccination effects on CD4 cells after COVID-19. Using immunoSEQ multiplex PCR, the repertoire was profiled, and TCRdb retains in-frame clones only, with some absent. The sample yields about 58,000 clones, 70% to 80% seen once. As regards this clone: Its target is not known.

Isolation of CD4+ T cells took place after approximately ten days of culture. Germline loops: CDR1 WSHSY, CDR2 SAAADI. The CDR3 runs to 10 residues. Trimming cost V 6 bases and J 7 bases, with 3 bases left between them. The sequence came from a human donor who received a COVID-19 vaccine. The sequencing used CD4+ T cells from PBMCs cultured without peptide, collected before COVID-19 vaccination. V gene TRBV10-2 combines with J gene TRBJ1-4; D uncertain. The CDR3 reads CASRFEKLFF. In DNA form, the CDR3 reads TGCGCCAGCAGGTTTGAAAAACTGTTTTTT.